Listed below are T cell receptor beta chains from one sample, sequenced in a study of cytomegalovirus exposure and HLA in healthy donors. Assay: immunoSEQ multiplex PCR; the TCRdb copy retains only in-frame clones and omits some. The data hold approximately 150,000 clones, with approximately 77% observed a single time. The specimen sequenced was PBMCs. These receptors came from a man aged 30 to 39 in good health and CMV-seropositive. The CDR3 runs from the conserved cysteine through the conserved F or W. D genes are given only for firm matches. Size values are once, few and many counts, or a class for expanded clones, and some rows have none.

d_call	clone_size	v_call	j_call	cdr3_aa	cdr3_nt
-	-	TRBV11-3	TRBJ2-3	CASSLAGRGDTQYF	TGTGCCAGCAGCTTAGCAGGGCGAGGAGATACGCAGTATTTT
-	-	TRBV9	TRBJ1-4	CASSVGGQSVEKLFF	TGTGCCAGCAGCGTAGGGGGACAATCTGTAGAAAAACTGTTTTTT
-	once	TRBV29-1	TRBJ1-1	CGTRHTEAFF	TGCGGGACACGGCACACTGAAGCTTTCTTT
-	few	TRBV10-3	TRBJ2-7	CAISEGPQQYF	TGTGCCATCAGTGAGGGCCCCCAGCAGTACTTC
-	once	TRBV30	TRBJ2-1	CAWSVRGGLGQFF	TGTGCCTGGAGTGTAAGGGGGGGGCTCGGGCAGTTCTTC
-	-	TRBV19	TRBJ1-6	CASSIEGEGNSPLHF	TGTGCCAGTAGTATTGAGGGGGAGGGTAATTCACCCCTCCACTTT
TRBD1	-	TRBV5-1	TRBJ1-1	CASSFRQGGTEAFF	TGCGCCAGCAGCTTCAGACAGGGGGGCACTGAAGCTTTCTTT
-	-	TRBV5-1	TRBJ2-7	CASSSGDSSYEQYF	TGCGCCAGCAGCTCGGGGGACAGCTCCTACGAGCAGTACTTC
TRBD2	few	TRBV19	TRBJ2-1	CASSIVAGAEQFF	TGTGCCAGTAGTATAGTAGCGGGGGCCGAGCAGTTCTTC
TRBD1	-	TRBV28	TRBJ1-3	CASRGTGWAGNTIYF	TGTGCCAGCAGGGGGACAGGGTGGGCTGGAAACACCATATATTTT
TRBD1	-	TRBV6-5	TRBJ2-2	CASTQTGGTGELFF	TGTGCCAGCACCCAAACAGGGGGCACCGGGGAGCTGTTTTTT
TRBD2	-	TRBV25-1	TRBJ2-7	CASGRLASYEQYF	TGTGCCAGCGGGAGACTAGCCTCCTACGAGCAGTACTTC
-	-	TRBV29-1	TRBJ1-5	CSVETGNQPQHF	TGCAGCGTTGAAACAGGGAATCAGCCCCAGCATTTT
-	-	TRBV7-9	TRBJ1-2	CASSLVSDYGYTF	TGTGCCAGCAGCTTAGTCAGTGACTATGGCTACACCTTC
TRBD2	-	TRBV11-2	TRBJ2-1	CASSHPGLYNEQFF	TGTGCCAGCAGTCATCCGGGACTATACAATGAGCAGTTCTTC
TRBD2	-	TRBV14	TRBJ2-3	CASSPSAGGDTQYF	TGTGCCAGCAGCCCATCCGCGGGGGGAGATACGCAGTATTTT
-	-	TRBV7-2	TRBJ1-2	CASSPRTDMAEYTF	TGTGCCAGCAGCCCAAGAACAGATATGGCAGAGTACACCTTC
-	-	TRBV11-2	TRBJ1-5	CASSLDVGLSQPQHF	TGTGCCAGCAGCTTAGATGTCGGGTTGAGTCAGCCCCAGCATTTT
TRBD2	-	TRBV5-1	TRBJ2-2	CASKGIGLADTGELFF	TGCGCCAGCAAGGGGATTGGACTAGCGGACACCGGGGAGCTGTTTTTT
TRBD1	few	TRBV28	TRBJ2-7	CASSLTGGFYEQYF	TGTGCCAGCAGTCTGACAGGGGGCTTCTACGAGCAGTACTTC
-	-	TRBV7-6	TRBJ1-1	CASSSLGGGTEAFF	TGTGCCAGCAGCTCACTCGGCGGGGGGACTGAAGCTTTCTTT
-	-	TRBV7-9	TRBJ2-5	CASSLPGNQETQYF	TGTGCCAGCAGCTTACCGGGGAACCAAGAGACCCAGTACTTC
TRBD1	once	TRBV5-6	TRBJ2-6	CASSLDRDRDSGANVLTF	TGTGCCAGCAGCTTAGACCGGGACAGGGACTCTGGGGCCAACGTCCTGACTTTC
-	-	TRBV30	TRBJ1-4	CAWSVQIEKLFF	TGTGCCTGGAGTGTACAGATCGAAAAACTGTTTTTT
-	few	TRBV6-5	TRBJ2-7	CASGQVTYEQYF	TGTGCCAGCGGTCAGGTAACCTACGAGCAGTACTTC
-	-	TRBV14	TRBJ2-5	CASSQEEGETQYF	TGTGCCAGCAGCCAAGAGGAGGGAGAGACCCAGTACTTC